Given below is one T cell receptor beta chain in context. Its cognate antigen is unknown. The sample originates from a study of T cell responses to AZD1222 COVID-19 vaccine. Study outcomes and limitations: It should be noted that donors were predominantly white British and more often female, and clonal diversity was possibly underestimated. Researchers took repertoire samples only after the peak T cell response had come. Mapped onto spike, vaccine-associated CD4 TCRs spanned it and were dominant at 160-218 and 743-854.

The germline gives CDR1 SEHNR, CDR2 FQNEAQ (reference sequence). This CDR3 comprises 14 residues. V was pared by 2 bases and J by 4 bases, with 9 bases between. The repertoire was sequenced with immunoSEQ multiplex PCR; TCRdb's copy has only in-frame clones and lacks some. This sample contains around 150,000 clones. Material for sequencing was peripheral blood. The chain joins TRBV7-9 to TRBJ1-3; D not resolved. The receptor was isolated from an adult in good health. DNA for the CDR3: TGTGCCAGCAGCTTACTGGGCTCGGGAAACACCATATATTTT. It yields the protein CASSLLGSGNTIYF.